These T cell receptor beta chains were read from a single sample in a study of OX40 agonist ivuxolimab in advanced cancers. Method: immunoSEQ multiplex PCR; TCRdb's copy keeps in-frame clones and lacks some. In the table there are about 48,000 clones, approximately 84% of which are singletons. The sequencing used CD4+ or CD8+ T cells sorted from blood, collected in a trial of the OX40 agonist ivuxolimab. The receptors derive from an adult with an advanced solid tumor such as melanoma, head and neck, liver or kidney cancer. Each CDR3 is given with its conserved first and last residue. The D gene is left open where the match is weak. A clone size is listed for some rows: how often the clone was seen (once, few, many), or a class if it is expanded.

J | D | size | V | CDR3 | DNA
TRBJ2-2 | TRBD2 | NA | TRBV5-1 | CASSLRTSGTIANTGELFF | TGCGCCAGCAGCTTGAGGACTAGCGGGACGATAGCGAACACCGGGGAGCTGTTTTTT
TRBJ1-2 | TRBD1 | NA | TRBV9 | CASSLWTGPGDYGYTF | TGTGCCAGCAGCTTATGGACAGGGCCGGGGGACTATGGCTACACCTTC
TRBJ1-5 | TRBD1 | few | TRBV2 | CASSEATTGGRNQPQHF | TGTGCCAGCAGTGAAGCGACCACAGGGGGCAGGAATCAGCCCCAGCATTTT
TRBJ1-1 | NA | once | TRBV13 | CASSQVNTEAFF | TGTGCCAGCAGCCAGGTTAACACTGAAGCTTTCTTT
TRBJ2-6 | TRBD2 | NA | TRBV28 | CASRGASGSVDGANVLTF | TGTGCCAGCCGGGGGGCTAGCGGGAGCGTTGATGGGGCCAACGTCCTGACTTTC
TRBJ2-3 | NA | NA | TRBV14 | CASSQVLTSSTDTQYF | TGTGCCAGCAGCCAAGTTTTAACCTCTAGCACAGATACGCAGTATTTT
TRBJ2-1 | TRBD2 | NA | TRBV10-3 | CAIAGLAGGSYNEQFF | TGTGCCATCGCCGGCCTAGCGGGAGGATCCTACAATGAGCAGTTCTTC
TRBJ1-5 | NA | NA | TRBV18 | CASSPGSNQPQHF | TGTGCCAGCTCACCAGGTAGCAATCAGCCCCAGCATTTT
TRBJ2-5 | NA | NA | TRBV6-1 | CASSVGDETQYF | TGTGCCAGCAGTGTGGGAGACGAGACCCAGTACTTC
TRBJ2-3 | NA | once | TRBV7-9 | CASSLIGRGDTQYF | TGTGCCAGCAGCTTAATTGGGCGAGGGGATACGCAGTATTTT
TRBJ2-7 | TRBD2 | once | TRBV11-2 | CASSLAGGPHEQYF | TGTGCCAGCAGCTTAGCGGGAGGGCCCCACGAGCAGTACTTC
TRBJ1-3 | TRBD1 | NA | TRBV11-2 | CASSLGVGQGSGNTIYF | TGTGCCAGCAGCTTAGGCGTGGGACAGGGAAGTGGAAACACCATATATTTT
TRBJ1-1 | TRBD1 | NA | TRBV19 | CASINSWQGARTEAFF | TGTGCCAGTATCAACTCCTGGCAGGGGGCGCGAACTGAAGCTTTCTTT
TRBJ1-1 | TRBD1 | NA | TRBV19 | CASSPADRDNTEAFF | TGTGCCAGTAGTCCCGCGGACAGGGACAACACTGAAGCTTTCTTT
TRBJ2-5 | TRBD2 | NA | TRBV18 | CASFGEGQETQYF | TGTGCCAGCTTCGGGGAGGGGCAAGAGACCCAGTACTTC
TRBJ2-3 | NA | NA | TRBV5-4 | CASSPSTDTQYF | TGTGCCAGCAGCCCGAGCACAGATACGCAGTATTTT
TRBJ1-3 | NA | NA | TRBV28 | CASSLRLRDTIYF | TGTGCCAGCAGTTTAAGGTTGCGAGACACCATATATTTT
TRBJ2-2 | NA | once | TRBV7-9 | CASSRRQNTGELFF | TGTGCCAGCAGCCGCCGACAAAACACCGGGGAGCTGTTTTTT
TRBJ2-5 | NA | NA | TRBV2 | CASSVSPGQETQYF | TGTGCCAGCAGTGTATCACCGGGACAAGAGACCCAGTACTTC
TRBJ2-7 | NA | NA | TRBV10-3 | CAISEQLNYEQYF | TGTGCCATCAGTGAACAGTTGAACTACGAGCAGTACTTC
TRBJ2-5 | NA | NA | TRBV18 | CASSPLTELSETQYF | TGTGCCAGCTCACCGTTAACCGAGCTGTCAGAGACCCAGTACTTC
TRBJ2-7 | NA | NA | TRBV6-5 | CASSPTGQSYEQYF | TGTGCCAGCAGTCCCACCGGACAGTCCTACGAGCAGTACTTC
TRBJ2-3 | TRBD1 | NA | TRBV6-6 | CASSSLTGGTTDTQYF | TGTGCCAGCAGTTCATTGACAGGGGGGACCACAGATACGCAGTATTTT
TRBJ1-5 | NA | NA | TRBV25-1 | CASSGTFSKGGNQPQHF | TGTGCCAGCAGTGGGACATTTTCCAAAGGGGGCAATCAGCCCCAGCATTTT
TRBJ2-3 | NA | NA | TRBV11-2 | CASSHPGPMGTDTQYF | TGTGCCAGCAGTCACCCTGGGCCAATGGGAACAGATACGCAGTATTTT
TRBJ2-7 | TRBD2 | few | TRBV28 | CASSRAGSSYEQYF | TGTGCCAGCAGCCGAGCGGGAAGCTCCTACGAGCAGTACTTC
TRBJ2-3 | TRBD1 | NA | TRBV7-3 | CASSPRTGATDTQYF | TGTGCCAGCAGCCCCCGGACAGGAGCCACAGATACGCAGTATTTT
TRBJ1-4 | NA | NA | TRBV7-9 | CASSSRIEKLFF | TGTGCCAGCAGCTCGAGAATTGAAAAACTGTTTTTT
TRBJ1-2 | TRBD1 | once | TRBV30 | CAWSETGEGYTF | TGTGCCTGGAGCGAGACAGGGGAGGGCTACACCTTC
TRBJ1-2 | NA | once | TRBV28 | CASSLRQGYGYTF | TGTGCCAGCAGTTTAAGGCAGGGCTATGGCTACACCTTC
TRBJ2-2 | TRBD2 | NA | TRBV6-1 | CASSGGLAGPGELFF | TGTGCCAGCAGTGGGGGACTAGCGGGTCCCGGGGAGCTGTTTTTT
TRBJ1-1 | NA | NA | TRBV20-1 | CSALISPEAFF | TGCAGTGCTCTAATTTCGCCCGAAGCTTTCTTT
TRBJ1-2 | TRBD1 | NA | TRBV28 | CASQQGAYHGYTF | TGTGCCAGTCAACAGGGGGCATATCATGGCTACACCTTC
TRBJ1-3 | NA | NA | TRBV2 | CASSLVRDTIYF | TGTGCCAGCAGCCTCGTTCGGGACACCATATATTTT
TRBJ1-6 | NA | NA | TRBV2 | CASSEGGPYNSPLHF | TGTGCCAGCAGTGAAGGGGGACCGTATAATTCACCCCTCCACTTT
TRBJ1-1 | NA | NA | TRBV7-9 | CASSLTRDTEAFF | TGTGCCAGCAGCTTAACCCGGGACACTGAAGCTTTCTTT
TRBJ2-3 | NA | NA | TRBV7-3 | CASSPDTSTDTQYF | TGTGCCAGCAGCCCGGACACAAGCACAGATACGCAGTATTTT
TRBJ1-4 | NA | NA | TRBV11-2 | CASSLVGPEKLFF | TGTGCCAGCAGCTTAGTGGGGCCTGAAAAACTGTTTTTT
TRBJ1-2 | NA | few | TRBV5-1 | CASSPGQQYGYTF | TGCGCCAGCAGCCCGGGACAACAATATGGCTACACCTTC
TRBJ1-1 | NA | NA | TRBV7-3 | CASSYLGTEAFF | TGTGCCAGCAGCTATCTAGGCACTGAAGCTTTCTTT
TRBJ2-7 | NA | NA | TRBV2 | CAGAVGRVYEQYF | TGTGCCGGTGCCGTTGGCAGGGTCTACGAGCAGTACTTC
TRBJ1-5 | TRBD1 | NA | TRBV27 | CASRTGGSNQPQHF | TGTGCCAGCAGGACAGGGGGGAGCAATCAGCCCCAGCATTTT
TRBJ1-4 | TRBD1 | NA | TRBV7-9 | CASSRDRDSTKLFF | TGTGCCAGCAGCCGGGACAGGGACTCAACAAAACTGTTTTTT
TRBJ2-3 | NA | NA | TRBV6-1 | CASYSARTDTQYF | TGTGCCAGCTACAGTGCCCGCACAGATACGCAGTATTTT
TRBJ2-3 | TRBD1 | few | TRBV28 | CASSSPGTGGRDTQYF | TGTGCCAGCAGTTCCCCCGGGACAGGGGGGCGGGATACGCAGTATTTT
TRBJ2-5 | TRBD2 | NA | TRBV5-4 | CASSSAGSWETQYF | TGTGCCAGCAGCTCAGCGGGGAGCTGGGAGACCCAGTACTTC
TRBJ2-6 | NA | NA | TRBV9 | CASSVAPTGANVLTF | TGTGCCAGCAGCGTCGCCCCCACTGGGGCCAACGTCCTGACTTTC
TRBJ1-1 | TRBD1 | NA | TRBV18 | CASSQRTGTENTEAFF | TGTGCCAGCTCACAGCGAACCGGGACAGAAAACACTGAAGCTTTCTTT
TRBJ2-7 | NA | NA | TRBV11-2 | CASSLVAGLSYEQYF | TGTGCCAGCAGCTTAGTTGCGGGCCTCTCCTACGAGCAGTACTTC
TRBJ2-1 | NA | NA | TRBV5-1 | CASSLRESSYNEQFF | TGCGCCAGCAGCTTGCGGGAGAGCTCCTACAATGAGCAGTTCTTC
TRBJ2-7 | NA | NA | TRBV29-1 | CSVGGSSYEQYF | TGCAGCGTTGGCGGCAGCTCCTACGAGCAGTACTTC
TRBJ2-2 | NA | NA | TRBV11-1 | CASSPKAGNANTGELFF | TGTGCCAGCAGCCCCAAAGCAGGGAACGCGAACACCGGGGAGCTGTTTTTT